The entry below gives a single T cell receptor beta chain sequence along with its context. Antigen: not known. The data derive from a study of resident and recirculating memory T cells in vitiligo. Broader study findings: Non-conserved TCRs across sites and patients suggested distinct clones per lesion.

Patients had received no treatment within the previous three months. Sequenced by immunoSEQ multiplex PCR; TCRdb stores in-frame clones only, minus some. The table has roughly 80,000 clones, roughly nine tenths seen once; the top ten hold 4% to 5.5%. Sequencing input: blood. This receptor was obtained from a male donor with vitiligo.

The CDR3 reads CASSFLTFGQPNEKLFF. CDR3 bases: TGTGCCAGCAGCTTTTTGACATTCGGCCAACCTAATGAAAAACTGTTTTTT. The V call is TRBV5-8, the J call TRBJ1-4, with unresolved D. This CDR3 contains 17 residues. V dropped 2 bases and J dropped 3 bases, with 17 bases sitting between them. Germline lookup yields CDR1 SGHTS and CDR2 YDEGEE.